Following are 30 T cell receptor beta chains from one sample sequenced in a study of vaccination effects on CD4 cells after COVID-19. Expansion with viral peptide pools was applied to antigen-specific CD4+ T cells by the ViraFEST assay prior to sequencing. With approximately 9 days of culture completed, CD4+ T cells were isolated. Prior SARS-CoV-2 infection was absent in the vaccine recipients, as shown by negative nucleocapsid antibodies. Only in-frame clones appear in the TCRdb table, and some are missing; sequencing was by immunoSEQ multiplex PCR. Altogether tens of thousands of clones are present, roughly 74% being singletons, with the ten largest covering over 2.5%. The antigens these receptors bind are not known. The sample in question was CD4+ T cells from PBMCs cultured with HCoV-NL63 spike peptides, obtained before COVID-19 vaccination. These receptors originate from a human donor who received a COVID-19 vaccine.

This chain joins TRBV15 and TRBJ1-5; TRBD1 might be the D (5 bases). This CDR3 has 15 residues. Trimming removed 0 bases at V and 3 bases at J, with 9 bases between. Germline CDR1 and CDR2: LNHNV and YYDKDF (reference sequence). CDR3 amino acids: CATSRDHRNNQPQHF. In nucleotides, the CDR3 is TGTGCCACCAGCAGAGATCACAGGAACAATCAGCCCCAGCATTTT.

The CDR3 coding sequence is TGCGCCAGCAGCTCTCGTCCGGGACAGGGGGCTAGCACAGATACGCAGTATTTT. Protein sequence: CASSSRPGQGASTDTQYF. The chain carries TRBV5-1 and TRBJ2-3; 12 positions match TRBD1. This CDR3 is 18 amino acids long. V lost 3 bases, J lost 0 bases, and 8 bases stayed unmatched. Germline assignment: CDR1 SGHRS and CDR2 YFSETQ.

Written as DNA, the CDR3 is TGTGCCACCAGCACCTCTGGCGGGGGGAGCACAGATACGCAGTATTTT. This codes for CATSTSGGGSTDTQYF. V gene TRBV24-1 combines with J gene TRBJ2-3; 8 bases are a match to TRBD2. The V segment lost 7 bases and the J segment 0 bases; nucleotides outside the gene matches: 8. The CDR3 covers 16 residues. Germline lookup yields CDR1 KGHDR and CDR2 SFDVKD.

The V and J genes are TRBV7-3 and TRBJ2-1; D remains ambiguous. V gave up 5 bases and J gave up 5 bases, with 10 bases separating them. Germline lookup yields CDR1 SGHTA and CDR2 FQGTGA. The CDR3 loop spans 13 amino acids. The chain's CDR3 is CASSLGQNNEQFF. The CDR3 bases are TGTGCCAGCAGCCTTGGGCAGAACAATGAGCAGTTCTTC.

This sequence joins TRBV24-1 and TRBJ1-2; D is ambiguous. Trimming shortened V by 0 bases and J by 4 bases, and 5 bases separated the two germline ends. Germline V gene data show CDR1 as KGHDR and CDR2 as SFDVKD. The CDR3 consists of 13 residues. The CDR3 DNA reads TGTGCCACCAGTGATTTGTACGGCTATGGCTACACCTTC. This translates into CATSDLYGYGYTF.

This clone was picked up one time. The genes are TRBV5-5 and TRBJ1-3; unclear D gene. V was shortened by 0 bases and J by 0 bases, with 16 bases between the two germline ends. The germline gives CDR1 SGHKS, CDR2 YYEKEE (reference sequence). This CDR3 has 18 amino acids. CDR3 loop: CASSLVSVGGPSGNTIYF. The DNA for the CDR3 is TGTGCCAGCAGCTTGGTTAGCGTGGGCGGACCCTCTGGAAACACCATATATTTT.

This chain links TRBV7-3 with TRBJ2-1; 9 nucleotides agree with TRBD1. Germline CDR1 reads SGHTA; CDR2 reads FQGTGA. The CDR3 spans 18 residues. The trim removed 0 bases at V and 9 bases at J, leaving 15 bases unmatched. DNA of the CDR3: TGTGCCAGCAGCTTAACAGTAGGGGACAGGGTCAATTTAGCTGAGCAGTTCTTC. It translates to CASSLTVGDRVNLAEQFF. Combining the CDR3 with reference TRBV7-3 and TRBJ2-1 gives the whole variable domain GAGVSQTPSNKVTEKGKYVELRCDPISGHTALYWYRQSLGQGPEFLIYFQGTGAADDSGLPNDRFFAVRPEGSVSTLKIQRTERGDSAVYLCASSLTVGDRVNLAEQFFGPGTRLTVL.

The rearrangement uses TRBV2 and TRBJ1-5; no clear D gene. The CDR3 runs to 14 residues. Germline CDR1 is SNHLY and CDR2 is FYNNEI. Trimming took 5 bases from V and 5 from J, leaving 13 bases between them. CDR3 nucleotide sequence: TGTGCCAGCAGTCGGGAGGGAGAGGATCAGCCCCAGCATTTT. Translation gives CASSREGEDQPQHF. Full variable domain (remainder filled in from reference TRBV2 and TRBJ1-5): EPEVTQTPSHQVTQMGQEVILRCVPISNHLYFYWYRQILGQKVEFLVSFYNNEISEKSEIFDDQFSVERPDGSNFTLKIRSTKLEDSAMYFCASSREGEDQPQHFGDGTRLSIL.

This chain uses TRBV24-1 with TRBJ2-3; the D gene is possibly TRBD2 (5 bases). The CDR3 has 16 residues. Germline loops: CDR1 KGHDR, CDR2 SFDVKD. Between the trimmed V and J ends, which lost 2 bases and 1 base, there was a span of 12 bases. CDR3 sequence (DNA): TGTGCCACCAGTGATTCCCCGGGGATTGGCACAGATACGCAGTATTTT. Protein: CATSDSPGIGTDTQYF.

The CDR3 region has the DNA TGTGCCAGTAGTTCCCGAGGGCGTCCGAACACTGAAGCTTTCTTT. Its translation: CASSSRGRPNTEAFF. The chain links TRBV19 to TRBJ1-1; D is uncertain. V lost 5 bases and J lost 1, with 14 bases in between. Germline V lookup: CDR1 LNHDA, CDR2 SQIVND (reference sequence). The CDR3 runs 15 residues.

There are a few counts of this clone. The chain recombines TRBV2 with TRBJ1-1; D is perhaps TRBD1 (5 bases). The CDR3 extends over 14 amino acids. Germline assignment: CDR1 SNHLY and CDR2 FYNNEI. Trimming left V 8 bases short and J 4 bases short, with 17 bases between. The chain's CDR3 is CASCYWGSSTEAFF. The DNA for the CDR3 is TGTGCCAGCTGCTATTGGGGGTCGTCCACTGAAGCTTTCTTT.

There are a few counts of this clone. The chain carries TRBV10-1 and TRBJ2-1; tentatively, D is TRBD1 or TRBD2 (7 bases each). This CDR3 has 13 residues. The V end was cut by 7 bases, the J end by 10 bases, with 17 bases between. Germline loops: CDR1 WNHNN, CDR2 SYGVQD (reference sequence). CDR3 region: CASTRSGGDEQFF. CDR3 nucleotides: TGCGCCAGCACCAGGTCAGGGGGGGACGAGCAGTTCTTC.

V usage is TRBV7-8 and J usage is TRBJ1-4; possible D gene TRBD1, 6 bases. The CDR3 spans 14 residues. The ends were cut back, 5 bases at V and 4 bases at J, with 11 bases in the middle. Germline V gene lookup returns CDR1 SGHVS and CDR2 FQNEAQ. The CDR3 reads CASSQDRNNEKLFF. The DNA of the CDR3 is TGTGCCAGCAGCCAAGACAGGAATAATGAAAAACTGTTTTTT. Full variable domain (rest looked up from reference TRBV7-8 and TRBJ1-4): GAGVSQSPRYKVAKRGQDVALRCDPISGHVSLFWYQQALGQGPEFLTYFQNEAQLDKSGLPSDRFFAERPEGSVSTLKIQRTQQEDSAVYLCASSQDRNNEKLFFGSGTQLSVL.

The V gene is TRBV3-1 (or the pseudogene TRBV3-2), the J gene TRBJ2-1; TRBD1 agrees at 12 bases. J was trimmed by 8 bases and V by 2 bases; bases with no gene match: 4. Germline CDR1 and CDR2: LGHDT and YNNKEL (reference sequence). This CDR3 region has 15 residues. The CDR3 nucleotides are TGTGCCAGCAGCCAACCGGGACAGGGGGCCCATGAGCAGTTCTTC. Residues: CASSQPGQGAHEQFF.

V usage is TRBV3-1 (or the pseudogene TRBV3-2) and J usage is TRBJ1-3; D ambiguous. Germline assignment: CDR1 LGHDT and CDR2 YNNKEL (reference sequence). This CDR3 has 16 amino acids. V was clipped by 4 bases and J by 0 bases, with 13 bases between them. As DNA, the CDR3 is TGTGCCAGCAGCCCCGATCGATGGACCTCTGGAAACACCATATATTTT. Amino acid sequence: CASSPDRWTSGNTIYF.

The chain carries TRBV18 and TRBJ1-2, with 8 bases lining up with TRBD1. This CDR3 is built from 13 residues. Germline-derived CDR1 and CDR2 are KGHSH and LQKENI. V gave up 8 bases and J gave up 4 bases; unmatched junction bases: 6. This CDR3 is CASRQGKSYGYTF. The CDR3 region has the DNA TGTGCCAGCCGACAGGGGAAGTCCTATGGCTACACCTTC.

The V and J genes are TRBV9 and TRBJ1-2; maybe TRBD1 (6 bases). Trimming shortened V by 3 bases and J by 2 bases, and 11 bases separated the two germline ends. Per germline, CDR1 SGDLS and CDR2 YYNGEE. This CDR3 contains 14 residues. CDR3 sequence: CASSAPQGNYGYTF. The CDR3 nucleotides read TGTGCCAGCAGCGCCCCTCAGGGGAACTATGGCTACACCTTC.

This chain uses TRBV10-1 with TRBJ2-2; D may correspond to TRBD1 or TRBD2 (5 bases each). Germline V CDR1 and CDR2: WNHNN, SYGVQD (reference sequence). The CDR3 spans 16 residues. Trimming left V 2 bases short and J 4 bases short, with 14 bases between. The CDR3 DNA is TGCGCCAGCAGTGAGCTTTCAGGGAGTGGCACCGGGGAGCTGTTTTTT. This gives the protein CASSELSGSGTGELFF.

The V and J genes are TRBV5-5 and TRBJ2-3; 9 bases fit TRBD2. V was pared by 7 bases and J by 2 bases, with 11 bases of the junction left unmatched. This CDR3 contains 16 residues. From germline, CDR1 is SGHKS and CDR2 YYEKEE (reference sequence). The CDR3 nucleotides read TGTGCCAGCTTTCTCGCGGGGGGGTACCCCACAGATACGCAGTATTTT. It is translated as CASFLAGGYPTDTQYF. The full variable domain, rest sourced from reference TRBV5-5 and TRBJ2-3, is DAGVTQSPTHLIKTRGQQVTLRCSPISGHKSVSWYQQVLGQGPQFIFQYYEKEERGRGNFPDRFSARQFPNYSSELNVNALLLGDSALYLCASFLAGGYPTDTQYFGPGTRLTVL.

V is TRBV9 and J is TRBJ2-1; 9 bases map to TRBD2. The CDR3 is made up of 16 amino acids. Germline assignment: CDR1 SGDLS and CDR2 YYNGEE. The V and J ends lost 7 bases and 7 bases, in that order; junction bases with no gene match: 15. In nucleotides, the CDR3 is TGTGCCAGCTCTGTCTATGGCGGGGGGGCGGTAAATGAGCAGTTCTTC. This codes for CASSVYGGGAVNEQFF.

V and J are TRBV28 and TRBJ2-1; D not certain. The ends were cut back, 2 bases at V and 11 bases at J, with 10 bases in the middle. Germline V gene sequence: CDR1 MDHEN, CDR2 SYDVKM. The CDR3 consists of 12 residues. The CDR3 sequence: CASSLGLPQQFF. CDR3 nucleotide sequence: TGTGCCAGCAGTTTAGGTCTTCCCCAGCAGTTCTTC.

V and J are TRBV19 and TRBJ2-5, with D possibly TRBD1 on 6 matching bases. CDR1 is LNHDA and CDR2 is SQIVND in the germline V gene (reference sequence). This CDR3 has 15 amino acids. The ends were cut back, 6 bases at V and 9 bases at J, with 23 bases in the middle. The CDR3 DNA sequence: TGTGCCAGTAGAAACCGACAGGTCGAATGGGGCCCCCAGTACTTC. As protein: CASRNRQVEWGPQYF.

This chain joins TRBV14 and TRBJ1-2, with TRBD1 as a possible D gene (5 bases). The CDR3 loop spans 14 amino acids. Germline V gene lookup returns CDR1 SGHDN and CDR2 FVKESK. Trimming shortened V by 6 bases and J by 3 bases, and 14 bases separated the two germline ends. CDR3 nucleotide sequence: TGTGCCAGCAGTCCCCGCCTGGGACACTATGGCTACACCTTC. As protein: CASSPRLGHYGYTF.

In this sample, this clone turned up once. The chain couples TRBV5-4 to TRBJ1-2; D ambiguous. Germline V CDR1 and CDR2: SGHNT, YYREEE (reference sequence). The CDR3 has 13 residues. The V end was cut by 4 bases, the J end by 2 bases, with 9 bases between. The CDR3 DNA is TGTGCCAGCAGCGTTGACACAAACTATGGCTACACCTTC. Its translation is CASSVDTNYGYTF.

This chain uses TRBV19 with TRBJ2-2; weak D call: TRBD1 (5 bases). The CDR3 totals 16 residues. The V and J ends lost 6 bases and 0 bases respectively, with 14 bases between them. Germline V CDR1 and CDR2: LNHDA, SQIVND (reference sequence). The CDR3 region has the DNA TGTGCCAGTAGGGTGGACAAGCCAGCGAACACCGGGGAGCTGTTTTTT. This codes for CASRVDKPANTGELFF.

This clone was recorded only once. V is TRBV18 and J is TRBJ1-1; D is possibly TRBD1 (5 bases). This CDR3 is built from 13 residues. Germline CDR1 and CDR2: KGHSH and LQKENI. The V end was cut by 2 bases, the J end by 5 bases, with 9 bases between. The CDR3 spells CASSPGARTEAFF. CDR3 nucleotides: TGTGCCAGCTCACCAGGGGCGAGGACTGAAGCTTTCTTT.

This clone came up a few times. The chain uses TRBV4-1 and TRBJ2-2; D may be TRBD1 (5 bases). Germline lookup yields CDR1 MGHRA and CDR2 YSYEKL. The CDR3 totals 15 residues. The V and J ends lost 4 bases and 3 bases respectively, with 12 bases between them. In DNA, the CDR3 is TGCGCCAGCAGCCGTCAGGGTCGTTACACCGGGGAGCTGTTTTTT. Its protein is CASSRQGRYTGELFF.

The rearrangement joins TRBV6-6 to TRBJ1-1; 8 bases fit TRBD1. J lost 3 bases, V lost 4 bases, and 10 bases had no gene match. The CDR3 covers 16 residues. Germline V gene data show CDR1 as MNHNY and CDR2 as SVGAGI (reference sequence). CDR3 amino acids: CASSSTSRGRDTEAFF. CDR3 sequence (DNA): TGTGCCAGCAGTTCCACCTCCAGGGGGCGGGACACTGAAGCTTTCTTT.

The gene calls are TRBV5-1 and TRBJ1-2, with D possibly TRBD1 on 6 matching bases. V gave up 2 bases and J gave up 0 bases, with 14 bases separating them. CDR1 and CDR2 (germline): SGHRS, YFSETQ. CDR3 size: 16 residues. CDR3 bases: TGCGCCAGCAGCTTTCAGCACGGACAGACTAACTATGGCTACACCTTC. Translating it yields CASSFQHGQTNYGYTF.

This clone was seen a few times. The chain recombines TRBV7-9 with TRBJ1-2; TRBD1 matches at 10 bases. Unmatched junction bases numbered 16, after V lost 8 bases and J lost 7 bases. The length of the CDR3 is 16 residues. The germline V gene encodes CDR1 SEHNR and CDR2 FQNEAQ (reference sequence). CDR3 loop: CASARTGGPPWGGYTF. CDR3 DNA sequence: TGTGCCAGCGCCCGGACAGGGGGACCACCCTGGGGTGGCTACACCTTC.